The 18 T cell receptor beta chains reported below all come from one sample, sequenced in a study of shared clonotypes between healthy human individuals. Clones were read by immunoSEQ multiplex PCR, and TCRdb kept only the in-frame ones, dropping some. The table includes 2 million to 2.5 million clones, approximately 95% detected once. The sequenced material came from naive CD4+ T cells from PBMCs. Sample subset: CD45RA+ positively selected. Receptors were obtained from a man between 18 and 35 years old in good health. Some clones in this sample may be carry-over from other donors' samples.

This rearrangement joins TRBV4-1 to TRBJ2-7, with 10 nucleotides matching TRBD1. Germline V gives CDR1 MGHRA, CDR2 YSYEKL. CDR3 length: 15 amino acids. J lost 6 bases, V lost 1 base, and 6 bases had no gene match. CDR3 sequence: CASSQGRDRGREQYF. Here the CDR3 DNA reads TGCGCCAGCAGCCAAGGGCGGGACAGGGGTCGCGAGCAGTACTTC.

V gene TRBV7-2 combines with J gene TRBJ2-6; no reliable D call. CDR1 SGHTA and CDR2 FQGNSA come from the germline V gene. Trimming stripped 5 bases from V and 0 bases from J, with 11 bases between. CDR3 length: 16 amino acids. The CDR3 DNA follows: TGTGCCAGCAGCGCCGGATTTCCCTCTGGGGCCAACGTCCTGACTTTC. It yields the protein CASSAGFPSGANVLTF.

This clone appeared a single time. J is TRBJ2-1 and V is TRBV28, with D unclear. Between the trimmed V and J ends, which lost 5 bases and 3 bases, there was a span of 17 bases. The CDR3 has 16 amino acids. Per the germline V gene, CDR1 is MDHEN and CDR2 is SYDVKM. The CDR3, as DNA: TGTGCCAGCAGTGCCCTTATCTCGACTCACTACAATGAGCAGTTCTTC. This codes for CASSALISTHYNEQFF.

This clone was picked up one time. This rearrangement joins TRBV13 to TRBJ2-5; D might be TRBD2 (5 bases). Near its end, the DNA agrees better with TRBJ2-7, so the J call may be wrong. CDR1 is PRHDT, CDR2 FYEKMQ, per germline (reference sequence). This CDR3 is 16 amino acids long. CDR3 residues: CASSPLAKRASYEQYF. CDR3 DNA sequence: TGTGCCAGCAGCCCCCTTGCTAAGAGGGCTTCCTACGAGCAGTACTTC.

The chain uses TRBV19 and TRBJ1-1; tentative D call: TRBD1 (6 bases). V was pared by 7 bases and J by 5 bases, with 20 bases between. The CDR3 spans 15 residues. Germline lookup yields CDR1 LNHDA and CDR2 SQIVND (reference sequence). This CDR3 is CASNSIGRGKTEAFF. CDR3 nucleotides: TGTGCCAGTAACTCAATCGGCAGGGGAAAGACTGAAGCTTTCTTT.

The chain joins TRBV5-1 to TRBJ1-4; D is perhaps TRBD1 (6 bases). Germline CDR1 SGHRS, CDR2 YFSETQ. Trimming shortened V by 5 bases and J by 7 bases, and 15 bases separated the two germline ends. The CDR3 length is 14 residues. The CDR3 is CASSPGGAGEKLFF. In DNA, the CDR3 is TGCGCCAGCAGTCCGGGGGGCGCAGGTGAAAAACTGTTTTTT.

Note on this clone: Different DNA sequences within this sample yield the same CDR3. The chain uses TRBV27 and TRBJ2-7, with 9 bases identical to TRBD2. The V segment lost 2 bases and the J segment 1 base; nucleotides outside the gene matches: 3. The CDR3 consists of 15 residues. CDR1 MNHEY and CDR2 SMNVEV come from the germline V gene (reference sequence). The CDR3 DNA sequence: TGTGCCAGCAGTTTAGTTGCGGGAGGGTCCTACGAGCAGTACTTC. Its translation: CASSLVAGGSYEQYF.

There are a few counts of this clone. The CDR3 spells CASSYFTEAFF. Here the CDR3 DNA reads TGTGCCAGTTCTTACTTCACTGAAGCTTTCTTT. This chain connects TRBV19 to TRBJ1-1; D gene ambiguous. The V and J ends lost 8 bases and 4 bases respectively, with 8 bases between them. The CDR3 is 11 amino acids. Germline V gives CDR1 LNHDA, CDR2 SQIVND (reference sequence).

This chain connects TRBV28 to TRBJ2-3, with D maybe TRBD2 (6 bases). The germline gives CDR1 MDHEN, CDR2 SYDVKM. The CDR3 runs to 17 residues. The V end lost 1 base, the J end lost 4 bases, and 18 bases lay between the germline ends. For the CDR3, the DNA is TGTGCCAGCAGTTTATTCTCCTCTGCGGGGCGCGCAGATACGCAGTATTTT. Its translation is CASSLFSSAGRADTQYF.

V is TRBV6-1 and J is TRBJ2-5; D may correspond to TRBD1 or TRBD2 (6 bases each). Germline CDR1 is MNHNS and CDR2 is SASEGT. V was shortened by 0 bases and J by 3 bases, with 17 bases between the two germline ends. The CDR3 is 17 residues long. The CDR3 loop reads CASSEAFGGHPKETQYF. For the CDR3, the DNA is TGTGCCAGCAGTGAAGCCTTTGGGGGGCACCCCAAAGAGACCCAGTACTTC.

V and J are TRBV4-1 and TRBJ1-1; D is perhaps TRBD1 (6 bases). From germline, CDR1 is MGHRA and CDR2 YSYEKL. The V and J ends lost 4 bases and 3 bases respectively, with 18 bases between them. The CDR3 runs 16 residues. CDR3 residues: CASSPRGARSDTEAFF. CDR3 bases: TGCGCCAGCAGCCCCCGGGGGGCGCGGAGTGACACTGAAGCTTTCTTT.

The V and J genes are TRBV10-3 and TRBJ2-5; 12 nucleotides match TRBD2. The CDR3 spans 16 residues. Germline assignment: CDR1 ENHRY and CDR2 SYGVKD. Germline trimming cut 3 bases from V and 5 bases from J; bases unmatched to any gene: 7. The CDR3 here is CAISDLALAGGETQYF. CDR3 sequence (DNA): TGTGCCATCAGTGACCTTGCGCTAGCGGGAGGGGAGACCCAGTACTTC.

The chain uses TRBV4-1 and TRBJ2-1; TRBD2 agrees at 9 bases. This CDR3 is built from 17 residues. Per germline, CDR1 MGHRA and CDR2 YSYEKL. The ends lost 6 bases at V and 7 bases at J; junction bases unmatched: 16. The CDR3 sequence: CASSHVIIAGVLNEQFF. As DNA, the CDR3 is TGCGCCAGCAGTCACGTGATAATAGCGGGAGTACTTAATGAGCAGTTCTTC.

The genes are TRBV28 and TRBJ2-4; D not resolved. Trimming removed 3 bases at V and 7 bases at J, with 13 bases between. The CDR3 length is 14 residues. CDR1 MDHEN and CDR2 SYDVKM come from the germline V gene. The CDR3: CASSFVAEGNIQYF. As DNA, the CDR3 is TGTGCCAGCAGTTTTGTAGCAGAAGGGAACATTCAGTACTTC. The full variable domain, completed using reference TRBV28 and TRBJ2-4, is DVKVTQSSRYLVKRTGEKVFLECVQDMDHENMFWYRQDPGLGLRLIYFSYDVKMKEKGDIPEGYSVSREKKERFSLILESASTNQTSMYLCASSFVAEGNIQYFGAGTRLSVL.

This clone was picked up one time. DNA for the CDR3: TGTGCCAGCATGGGTTGGGGGGTTCCTAGCACAGATACGCAGTATTTT. Protein product: CASMGWGVPSTDTQYF. The rearrangement joins TRBV2 to TRBJ2-3, with D possibly matching TRBD2 (6 bases). The V end was cut by 7 bases, the J end by 0 bases, with 17 bases between. This CDR3 spans 16 amino acids. Germline V CDR1 and CDR2: SNHLY, FYNNEI.

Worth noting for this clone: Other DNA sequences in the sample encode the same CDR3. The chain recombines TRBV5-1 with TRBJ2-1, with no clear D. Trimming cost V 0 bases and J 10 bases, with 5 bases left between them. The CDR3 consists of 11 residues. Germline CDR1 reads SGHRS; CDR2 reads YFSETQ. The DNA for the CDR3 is TGCGCCAGCAGCTTGGGGCCAGAGCAGTTCTTC. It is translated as CASSLGPEQFF.

CDR3 nucleotides: TGCGCCAGCAGTTTGCAGTCTCGGGGGTTCGAGACCCAGTACTTC. It encodes CASSLQSRGFETQYF. The rearrangement uses TRBV10-2 and TRBJ2-5; TRBD2 is a possible D gene (6 bases). Germline CDR1 WSHSY, CDR2 SAAADI. Trimming removed 5 bases at V and 5 bases at J, with 18 bases between. CDR3 length: 15 residues.

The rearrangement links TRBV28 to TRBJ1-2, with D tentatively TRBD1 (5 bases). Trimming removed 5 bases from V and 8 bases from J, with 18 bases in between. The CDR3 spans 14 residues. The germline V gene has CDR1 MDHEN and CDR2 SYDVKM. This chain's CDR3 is CASSQARGAGGYTF. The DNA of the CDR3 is TGTGCCAGCAGTCAGGCCCGCGGGGCAGGCGGCTACACCTTC.